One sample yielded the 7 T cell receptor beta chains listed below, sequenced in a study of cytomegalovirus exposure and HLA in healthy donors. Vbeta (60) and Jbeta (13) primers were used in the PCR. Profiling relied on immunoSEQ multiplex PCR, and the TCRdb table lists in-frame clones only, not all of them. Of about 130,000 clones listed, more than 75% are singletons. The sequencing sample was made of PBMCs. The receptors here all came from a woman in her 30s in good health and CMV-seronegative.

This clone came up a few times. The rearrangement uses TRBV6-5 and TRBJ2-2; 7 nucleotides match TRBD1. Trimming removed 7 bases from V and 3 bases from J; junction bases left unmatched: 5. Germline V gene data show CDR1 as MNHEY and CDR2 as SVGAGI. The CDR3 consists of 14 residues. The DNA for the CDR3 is TGTGCCAGCAAAGACAGGGCGGACACCGGGGAGCTGTTTTTT. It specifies CASKDRADTGELFF.

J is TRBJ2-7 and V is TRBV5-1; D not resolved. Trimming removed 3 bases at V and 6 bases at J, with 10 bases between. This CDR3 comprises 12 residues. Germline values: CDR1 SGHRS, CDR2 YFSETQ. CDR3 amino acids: CASSSTDFEQYF. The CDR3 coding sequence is TGCGCCAGCAGCTCGACCGACTTCGAGCAGTACTTC. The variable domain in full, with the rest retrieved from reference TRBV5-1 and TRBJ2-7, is KAGVTQTPRYLIKTRGQQVTLSCSPISGHRSVSWYQQTPGQGLQFLFEYFSETQRNKGNFPGRFSGRQFSNSRSEMNVSTLELGDSALYLCASSSTDFEQYFGPGTRLTVT.

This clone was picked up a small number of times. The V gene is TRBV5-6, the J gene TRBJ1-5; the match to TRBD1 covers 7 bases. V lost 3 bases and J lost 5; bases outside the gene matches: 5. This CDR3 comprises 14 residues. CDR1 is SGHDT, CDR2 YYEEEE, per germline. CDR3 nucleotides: TGTGCCAGCAGCTCGACAGGGATCGATCAGCCCCAGCATTTT. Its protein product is CASSSTGIDQPQHF.

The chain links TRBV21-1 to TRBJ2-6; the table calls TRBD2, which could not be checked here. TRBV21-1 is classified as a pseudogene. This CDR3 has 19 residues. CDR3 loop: CASSPVKEGLGAGANVLTF. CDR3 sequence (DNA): TGTGCCAGCAGCCCTGTTAAGGAGGGGCTGGGGGCTGGGGCCAACGTCCTGACTTTC.

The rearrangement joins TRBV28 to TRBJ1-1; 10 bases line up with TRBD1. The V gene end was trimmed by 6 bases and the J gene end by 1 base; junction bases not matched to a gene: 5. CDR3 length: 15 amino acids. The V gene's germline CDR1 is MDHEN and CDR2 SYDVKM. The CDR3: CASSDRGLGNTEAFF. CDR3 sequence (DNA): TGTGCCAGCAGCGACAGGGGGCTAGGGAACACTGAAGCTTTCTTT.

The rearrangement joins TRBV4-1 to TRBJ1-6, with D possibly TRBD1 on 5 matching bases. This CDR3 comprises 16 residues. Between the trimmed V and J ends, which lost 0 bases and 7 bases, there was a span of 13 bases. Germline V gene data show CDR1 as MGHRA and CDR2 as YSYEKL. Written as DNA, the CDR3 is TGCGCCAGCAGCCAAGATTACCCGTCAGGGAATTCACCCCTCCACTTT. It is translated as CASSQDYPSGNSPLHF.

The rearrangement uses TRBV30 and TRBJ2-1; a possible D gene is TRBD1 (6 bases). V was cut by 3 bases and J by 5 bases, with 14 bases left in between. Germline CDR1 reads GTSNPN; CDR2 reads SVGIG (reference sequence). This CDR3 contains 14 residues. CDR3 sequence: CAWRRAGANNEQFF. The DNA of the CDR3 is TGTGCCTGGAGGAGGGCAGGGGCAAACAATGAGCAGTTCTTC.